Presented here are 13 T cell receptor beta chains from one specimen sequenced in a study of T cell responses to AZD1222 COVID-19 vaccine. Some clones are missing from TCRdb's copy, which holds only in-frame ones; the method was immunoSEQ multiplex PCR. Of around 86,000 clones listed, around 87% were seen once; the top ten hold approximately 9.1%. Sequenced here: peripheral blood, sampled on day 0 of AZD1222 vaccination. The receptor source for this set is an adult in good health.

The CDR3 DNA is TGCGCCAGCAGCTTGTTGCCAGGGAATCTCTACGAGCAGTACTTC. It yields the protein CASSLLPGNLYEQYF. The rearrangement links TRBV5-1 to TRBJ2-7; possibly TRBD1 for D (5 bases). The CDR3 has 15 residues. V lost 1 base, J lost 3 bases, and 14 bases lay in between. CDR1 and CDR2 from the germline V gene are SGHRS and YFSETQ.

DNA for the CDR3: TGTGCCAGCAGCTTAGATTCCACAGGGTACAATGAGCAGTTCTTC. It is translated as CASSLDSTGYNEQFF. The rearrangement links TRBV11-2 to TRBJ2-1; tentative D call: TRBD1 (6 bases). Per germline, CDR1 SGHAT and CDR2 FQNNGV. The CDR3 totals 15 residues. V lost 0 bases, J lost 4 bases, and 10 bases lay in between.

This rearrangement joins TRBV7-9 to TRBJ2-5; 7 bases fit TRBD2. Germline V gene data show CDR1 as SEHNR and CDR2 as FQNEAQ (reference sequence). The CDR3 consists of 13 residues. J was trimmed by 2 bases and V by 6 bases; bases with no gene match: 3. The CDR3 DNA follows: TGTGCCAGCAGGGGACTAAGTCAAGAGACCCAGTACTTC. Encoded protein: CASRGLSQETQYF.

The rearrangement links TRBV7-3 to TRBJ2-5, with unresolved D. The germline V and J ends were trimmed by 4 bases and 2 bases, with 8 bases remaining between them. CDR3 length equals 13 residues. Germline V lookup: CDR1 SGHTA, CDR2 FQGTGA. The CDR3: CASSWAGQETQYF. CDR3 coding DNA: TGTGCCAGCAGCTGGGCTGGGCAAGAGACCCAGTACTTC.

The CDR3 here is CASSLGWEAFF. The CDR3 DNA reads as TGTGCCAGCAGTCTCGGCTGGGAAGCTTTCTTT. V usage is TRBV12-3 or TRBV12-4 and J usage is TRBJ1-1; D not resolved. The CDR3 contains 11 residues. Trimming stripped 5 bases from V and 8 bases from J, with 9 bases between.

This rearrangement joins TRBV5-4 to TRBJ1-4, with D maybe TRBD1 (6 bases). CDR3 length: 15 amino acids. Trimming took off 4 bases at V and 0 bases at J, with 10 bases between the two ends. Germline assignment: CDR1 SGHNT and CDR2 YYREEE (reference sequence). The CDR3 loop is CASSRGGTTNEKLFF. The CDR3 DNA reads as TGTGCCAGCAGCCGGGGGGGCACAACTAATGAAAAACTGTTTTTT.

The chain links TRBV11-2 to TRBJ1-6; D gene uncertain. CDR1 SGHAT and CDR2 FQNNGV come from the germline V gene. This CDR3 spans 15 amino acids. V lost 5 bases to trimming and J lost 7 bases, with 15 bases between them. In DNA form, the CDR3 reads TGTGCCAGCAGCCGCGAGGCAGCCTCAAATTCACCCCTCCACTTT. It specifies CASSREAASNSPLHF.

The rearrangement links TRBV30 to TRBJ1-3; D gene unclear. Germline values: CDR1 GTSNPN, CDR2 SVGIG (reference sequence). With 2 bases removed from V and 3 bases from J, the gap between germline ends came to 5 bases. The CDR3 extends over 12 amino acids. CDR3 sequence: CAWSPHGNTIYF. For the CDR3, the DNA is TGTGCCTGGAGTCCCCATGGAAACACCATATATTTT.

This chain links TRBV4-3 with TRBJ1-1; D gene ambiguous. Germline V gene sequence: CDR1 LGHNA, CDR2 YSLEER. This CDR3 is 15 amino acids long. Between the trimmed V and J ends, which lost 3 bases and 1 base, there was a span of 12 bases. The CDR3 spells CASSQHAGSNTEAFF. The CDR3 DNA follows: TGCGCCAGCAGCCAGCACGCCGGGTCGAACACTGAAGCTTTCTTT.

This clone was picked up one time. This chain connects TRBV27 to TRBJ1-1; D might be TRBD1 (5 bases). The CDR3 has 13 residues. Per the germline V gene, CDR1 is MNHEY and CDR2 is SMNVEV (reference sequence). Trimming left V 0 bases short and J 6 bases short, with 8 bases between. The CDR3 protein is CASSLSARAEAFF. CDR3 bases: TGTGCCAGCAGTTTATCAGCCAGGGCTGAAGCTTTCTTT.

In DNA, the CDR3 is TGCGCCAGCAGCCCCGGGACAGGGCTGGAGACCCAGTACTTC. This encodes CASSPGTGLETQYF. The chain recombines TRBV5-1 with TRBJ2-5; 9 bases fit TRBD1. Germline V gives CDR1 SGHRS, CDR2 YFSETQ. Unmatched junction bases numbered 6, after V lost 4 bases and J lost 5 bases. This CDR3 region has 14 residues. The whole variable domain, remainder taken from reference TRBV5-1 and TRBJ2-5, is KAGVTQTPRYLIKTRGQQVTLSCSPISGHRSVSWYQQTPGQGLQFLFEYFSETQRNKGNFPGRFSGRQFSNSRSEMNVSTLELGDSALYLCASSPGTGLETQYFGPGTRLLVL.

The V call is TRBV3-1 (or the pseudogene TRBV3-2), the J call TRBJ2-3; the D is unclear. CDR3 length equals 15 residues. Trimming removed 2 bases at V and 1 base at J, with 10 bases between. Germline V gene lookup returns CDR1 LGHDT and CDR2 YNNKEL (reference sequence). CDR3 in amino acids: CASSQPFGCTDTQYF. CDR3 in DNA: TGTGCCAGCAGCCAACCGTTCGGTTGCACAGATACGCAGTATTTT.

V and J are TRBV14 and TRBJ1-2, with unresolved D. The CDR3 contains 13 residues. V lost 3 bases, J lost 8 bases, and 13 bases lay in between. Germline CDR1 reads SGHDN; CDR2 reads FVKESK. This CDR3 is CASSHVERRGYTF. CDR3 bases: TGTGCCAGCAGCCACGTGGAGAGGCGCGGCTACACCTTC.